This TCR beta chain originates from a study of shared clonotypes between healthy human individuals. In the study overall: The study drew on a couple of women and a few men aged 18 to 49 as donors.

Findings of the study overall: In contrast to clonotypes shared by all four donors, non-shared clonotypes had lower generation probabilities.

Concerning this clone itself: Antigen unknown.

CDR3 length: 14 residues. Germline CDR1 reads SGHVS; CDR2 reads FQNEAQ. Trimming stripped 3 bases from V and 3 bases from J, with 8 bases between. Naivety among CD8 cells was defined by CD45RO negativity and positive CCR7 selection, thereby excluding terminally differentiated effector memory CD45RA+ cells. The method was immunoSEQ multiplex PCR; TCRdb's version includes in-frame clones alone and lacks a portion of them. The sample has about 2.1 million clones, about 92% seen once. The source is a man between 18 and 35 years old in good health. Some clones in this sample may be carry-over from other donors' samples. The J gene is TRBJ1-4, the V gene TRBV7-8; no firm D call. The sequenced sample consisted of naive CD8+ T cells from PBMCs. This CDR3 reads CASSFSAPNEKLFF. CDR3 in DNA: TGTGCCAGCAGCTTTTCAGCCCCTAATGAAAAACTGTTTTTT.